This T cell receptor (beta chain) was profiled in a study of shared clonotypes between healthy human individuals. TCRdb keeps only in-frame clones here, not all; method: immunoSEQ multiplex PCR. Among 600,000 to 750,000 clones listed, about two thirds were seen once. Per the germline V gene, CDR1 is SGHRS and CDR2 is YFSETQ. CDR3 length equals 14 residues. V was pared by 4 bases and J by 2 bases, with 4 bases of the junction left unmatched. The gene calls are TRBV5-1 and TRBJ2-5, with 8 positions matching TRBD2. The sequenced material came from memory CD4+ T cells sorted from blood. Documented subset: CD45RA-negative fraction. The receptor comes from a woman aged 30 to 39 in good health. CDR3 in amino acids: CASSTGTSQETQYF. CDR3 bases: TGCGCCAGCAGCACGGGGACTAGTCAAGAGACCCAGTACTTC.